This T cell receptor beta chain is from a study of blood T cell repertoires in COVID-19. The study drew participants aged about 18 to 89 years from roughly 25 US areas. In the original analysis: The authors estimated nucleated cell counts from reference gene primer amplification. The protocol was immunoSEQ multiplex PCR, while the TCRdb copy is restricted to in-frame clones and leaves out a portion. V and J calls and clone size are copied from that table; D and trimming were computed from the DNA. This sample has about 410,000 clones; about 90% occur once, and the top ten carry less than 0.75%. The germline CDR1 and CDR2 sequences are SGHTA and FQGNSA. CDR3 length equals 14 residues. V trimming: 5 bases; J trimming: 4 bases; junction bases outside the gene matches: 6.

The rearrangement joins TRBV7-2 to TRBJ2-7; 9 nucleotides match TRBD2. The specimen sequenced was PBMCs or T cells enriched from blood (not recorded which). The source is a man between 18 and 35 years old who had recovered from COVID-19. The CDR3 is CASSKTSGSYEQYF. In nucleotides, the CDR3 is TGTGCCAGCAGCAAGACTAGCGGCTCATACGAGCAGTACTTC.